This record concerns one TCR beta chain sequence. TCRdb reprocessed the 5' RACE reads with MiXCR, giving one entry per CDR3 protein. The data show roughly 600,000 distinct CDR3 sequences, with about a sixth seen just once and 12% held by the top ten. The data were obtained in a study of T-cell memory formation after mild COVID-19. Study context: TCR clustering was largely donor specific.

This CDR3 has 14 residues. The germline gives CDR1 SGHRS, CDR2 YFSETQ. The V and J ends lost 0 bases and 8 bases respectively, with 14 bases between them. Specimen: PBMCs or a T cell subset sorted from them (not recorded which). This chain joins TRBV5-1 and TRBJ1-2, with D possibly TRBD1 on 6 matching bases. The source is an adult woman who had mild COVID-19 (a few samples of this study predate the infection). Cell type and time point are not known. CDR3 sequence reads: CASSLAGQTNGYTF. The DNA for the CDR3 is TGCGCCAGCAGCTTGGCAGGACAGACCAACGGCTACACCTTC.